The sequence of this TCR beta chain was determined in a study of siplizumab effects on memory and regulatory T cells. Trimming took off 4 bases at V and 8 bases at J, with 9 bases between the two ends. From germline, CDR1 is SGHTA and CDR2 FQGNSA. The CDR3 is made up of 12 amino acids. The data were produced by immunoSEQ multiplex PCR, yet TCRdb's version contains in-frame clones alone and is incomplete. The sample includes some 1,000 clones, less than 85% of them seen just once. This sequence joins TRBV7-2 and TRBJ1-5; D not certain. The origin of this receptor is a human donor in good health. The sequenced material came from TEMRA CD8+ T cells sorted from blood. Documented subset: unstimulated CD8+ CD45RA+ effector memory T cells. CDR3 DNA: TGTGCCAGCAGCTCCACAACAGAGCCCCAGCATTTT. Its translation is CASSSTTEPQHF.